The 19 T cell receptor beta chains presented below share a single source sample, sequenced in a study of Ad26.COV2.S vaccination and SARS-CoV-2 variants. Treatment given: about 20 received Ad26.COV2.S at low or high dose, single or two shots; 5 received placebo; per-sample allocation not given. The samples date from day 63 after the first vaccine or placebo injection. Repertoires were generated with immunoSEQ multiplex PCR, while TCRdb's copy carries only in-frame clones and drops some. Of more than 250,000 clones listed, about 90% are singletons. Here the sequenced sample was peripheral blood, taken in a trial of Ad26.COV2.S vaccine versus placebo. The receptors derive from a person between 18 and 65 years old who received the Ad26.COV2.S COVID-19 vaccine or a placebo.

The chain couples TRBV4-3 to TRBJ2-5; D is perhaps TRBD1 (5 bases). This CDR3 has 13 residues. Germline V CDR1 and CDR2: LGHNA, YSLEER. V was cut by 4 bases and J by 0 bases, with 6 bases left in between. This chain's CDR3 is CASSLTDQETQYF. Here the CDR3 DNA reads TGCGCCAGCAGCCTGACAGACCAAGAGACCCAGTACTTC.

The V gene is TRBV5-6, the J gene TRBJ2-7, with unresolved D. Per germline, CDR1 SGHDT and CDR2 YYEEEE. The CDR3 is made up of 13 amino acids. V was cut by 0 bases and J by 3 bases, with 7 bases left in between. Here the CDR3 reads CASSLVRSYEQYF. Here the CDR3 DNA reads TGTGCCAGCAGCTTGGTAAGGAGCTACGAGCAGTACTTC.

V and J are TRBV5-6 and TRBJ1-5; D gene uncertain. The germline CDR1 and CDR2 sequences are SGHDT and YYEEEE. The CDR3 spans 14 residues. The V gene lost 3 bases and the J gene lost 1 base, with 8 bases spanning the gap. The CDR3 sequence: CASSYGGSNQPQHF. DNA for the CDR3: TGTGCCAGCAGCTACGGAGGCAGCAATCAGCCCCAGCATTTT.

V usage is TRBV27 and J usage is TRBJ1-5, with 9 bases that match TRBD1. The CDR3 extends over 15 amino acids. CDR1 is MNHEY and CDR2 is SMNVEV in the germline V gene (reference sequence). J lost 3 bases, V lost 5 bases, and 5 bases had no gene match. CDR3 DNA sequence: TGTGCCAGCAGTCCGGACAGGGGTCTCAATCAGCCCCAGCATTTT. Translation gives CASSPDRGLNQPQHF.

This chain connects TRBV11-2 to TRBJ1-2; 9 bases fit TRBD1. The CDR3 contains 13 residues. J lost 6 bases, V lost 5 bases, and 4 bases had no gene match. Germline loops: CDR1 SGHAT, CDR2 FQNNGV. CDR3 coding DNA: TGTGCCAGCAGCGCCGACAGGGGGAATGGCTACACCTTC. This encodes CASSADRGNGYTF.

This clone was observed once. The CDR3 DNA sequence: TGTGCCAGTAGTATGTCGGGACAGGGAGAGGGGACTAACTATGGCTACACCTTC. Amino acids: CASSMSGQGEGTNYGYTF. The chain links TRBV19 to TRBJ1-2; the match to TRBD1 covers 9 bases. Germline loops: CDR1 LNHDA, CDR2 SQIVND (reference sequence). V trimming: 3 bases; J trimming: 0 bases; junction bases outside the gene matches: 11. This CDR3 is built from 18 residues.

The chain recombines TRBV9 with TRBJ1-2, with D perhaps TRBD1 (5 bases). Trimming stripped 5 bases from V and 6 bases from J, with 11 bases between. The germline V gene has CDR1 SGDLS and CDR2 YYNGEE. CDR3 length: 12 residues. The CDR3 reads CASRGDLNGYTF. Written as DNA, the CDR3 is TGTGCCAGCAGAGGGGACTTAAATGGCTACACCTTC.

CDR3 protein: CASSLKGGRADEKLFF. DNA for the CDR3: TGTGCCAGCAGCTTAAAAGGGGGCCGGGCAGATGAAAAACTGTTTTTT. The chain joins TRBV7-9 to TRBJ1-4, with 7 bases identical to TRBD1. CDR3 size: 16 residues. The V segment lost 2 bases and the J segment 6 bases; nucleotides outside the gene matches: 9. The germline gives CDR1 SEHNR, CDR2 FQNEAQ (reference sequence). The full variable domain, with the rest looked up from reference TRBV7-9 and TRBJ1-4, is DTGVSQNPRHKITKRGQNVTFRCDPISEHNRLYWYRQTLGQGPEFLTYFQNEAQLEKSRLLSDRFSAERPKGSFSTLEIQRTEQGDSAMYLCASSLKGGRADEKLFFGSGTQLSVL.

The V and J genes are TRBV11-2 and TRBJ2-7; 9 bases fit TRBD2. Trimming at V came to 6 bases and at J to 0 bases, leaving 6 bases not matched to a gene. Per the germline V gene, CDR1 is SGHAT and CDR2 is FQNNGV. The CDR3 totals 15 residues. CDR3 DNA: TGTGCCAGCAGTGGAAGCGGGAGGCCCTCCTACGAGCAGTACTTC. This codes for CASSGSGRPSYEQYF. The full variable domain, rest sourced from reference TRBV11-2 and TRBJ2-7, is EAGVAQSPRYKIIEKRQSVAFWCNPISGHATLYWYQQILGQGPKLLIQFQNNGVVDDSQLPKDRFSAERLKGVDSTLKIQPAKLEDSAVYLCASSGSGRPSYEQYFGPGTRLTVT.

The chain couples TRBV19 to TRBJ1-1, with D possibly TRBD1 on 5 matching bases. V lost 6 bases and J 3 bases, leaving 14 bases between the germline ends. This CDR3 is 14 amino acids long. Germline lookup yields CDR1 LNHDA and CDR2 SQIVND (reference sequence). The CDR3 coding sequence is TGTGCCAGTAGAGTTGTGTTAGGGGACACTGAAGCTTTCTTT. The encoded protein is CASRVVLGDTEAFF.

This rearrangement joins TRBV5-6 to TRBJ2-3; 9 bases are shared with TRBD1. The CDR3 spans 16 residues. The germline CDR1 and CDR2 sequences are SGHDT and YYEEEE. V lost 3 bases and J lost 4; bases outside the gene matches: 9. The DNA of the CDR3 is TGTGCCAGCAGCTCGGACGGGACAGGGATTTCAGATACGCAGTATTTT. Protein: CASSSDGTGISDTQYF.

V and J are TRBV7-2 and TRBJ2-7; 8 bases fit TRBD1. CDR1 and CDR2 from the germline V gene are SGHTA and FQGNSA. V was pared by 5 bases and J by 3 bases, with 6 bases of the junction left unmatched. The CDR3 totals 14 residues. The CDR3 region has the DNA TGTGCCAGCAGCCCCGGACAGGGCCTCTACGAGCAGTACTTC. Residues: CASSPGQGLYEQYF. Looking up the rest from reference TRBV7-2 and TRBJ2-7 gives the full variable domain: GAGVSQSPSNKVTEKGKDVELRCDPISGHTALYWYRQSLGQGLEFLIYFQGNSAPDKSGLPSDRFSAERTGGSVSTLTIQRTQQEDSAVYLCASSPGQGLYEQYFGPGTRLTVT.

The chain employs TRBV3-1 (or the pseudogene TRBV3-2) and TRBJ1-5, with D possibly TRBD1 on 5 matching bases. Looked up from germline, CDR1 is LGHDT and CDR2 is YNNKEL (reference sequence). The CDR3 runs 18 residues. V lost 5 bases and J 0 bases, leaving 20 bases between the germline ends. CDR3 protein: CASSNLKTRDYSNQPQHF. CDR3 DNA sequence: TGTGCCAGCAGCAACCTTAAGACCCGGGACTATAGCAATCAGCCCCAGCATTTT.

This chain links TRBV7-3 with TRBJ2-2; perhaps TRBD2 as D (6 bases). Germline CDR1 is SGHTA and CDR2 is FQGTGA. Trimming pared 5 bases from V and 8 bases from J, leaving 12 bases between. The CDR3 contains 13 residues. The CDR3: CASSPPGLGELFF. The CDR3 region has the DNA TGTGCCAGCAGCCCCCCGGGACTGGGGGAGCTGTTTTTT. The full variable domain, with the rest looked up from reference TRBV7-3 and TRBJ2-2, is GAGVSQTPSNKVTEKGKYVELRCDPISGHTALYWYRQSLGQGPEFLIYFQGTGAADDSGLPNDRFFAVRPEGSVSTLKIQRTERGDSAVYLCASSPPGLGELFFGEGSRLTVL.

J is TRBJ1-1 and V is TRBV19; D is unclear. V dropped 6 bases and J dropped 3 bases, with 11 bases sitting between them. The CDR3 runs 13 residues. Germline loops: CDR1 LNHDA, CDR2 SQIVND (reference sequence). CDR3 coding DNA: TGTGCCAGTAGAGTGGGAGAGGACACTGAAGCTTTCTTT. It specifies CASRVGEDTEAFF.

J is TRBJ2-5 and V is TRBV7-6, with D unresolved. Germline CDR1 is SGHVS and CDR2 is FNYEAQ. The V end was cut by 1 base, the J end by 0 bases, with 3 bases between. This CDR3 is built from 13 residues. This chain's CDR3 is CASSLVDQETQYF. The CDR3 DNA reads as TGTGCCAGCAGCTTAGTAGACCAAGAGACCCAGTACTTC.

The chain couples TRBV2 to TRBJ2-7; TRBD2 matches at 8 bases. The CDR3 totals 15 residues. The V gene end was trimmed by 6 bases and the J gene end by 5 bases; junction bases not matched to a gene: 12. The germline V gene encodes CDR1 SNHLY and CDR2 FYNNEI. This CDR3 reads CASSLVVAGKDEQYF. The CDR3 bases are TGTGCCAGCAGCCTTGTAGTAGCGGGAAAGGACGAGCAGTACTTC.

The chain employs TRBV27 and TRBJ2-3; D is unclear. The V end lost 6 bases, the J end lost 5 bases, and 6 bases lay between the germline ends. CDR1 and CDR2 from the germline V gene are MNHEY and SMNVEV (reference sequence). The CDR3 spans 11 residues. The chain's CDR3 is CASSSRDTQYF. In DNA, the CDR3 is TGTGCCAGCAGCTCCAGAGATACGCAGTATTTT.

This chain connects TRBV19 to TRBJ2-1, with D possibly being TRBD1 or TRBD2 (5 bases each). CDR1 LNHDA and CDR2 SQIVND come from the germline V gene (reference sequence). V shed 0 bases and J shed 9 bases, with 21 bases lying between them. CDR3 length: 17 residues. The CDR3 sequence is CASSIDRGTPLAIEQFF. CDR3 DNA: TGTGCCAGTAGTATAGATCGAGGGACGCCTTTGGCCATTGAGCAGTTCTTC.